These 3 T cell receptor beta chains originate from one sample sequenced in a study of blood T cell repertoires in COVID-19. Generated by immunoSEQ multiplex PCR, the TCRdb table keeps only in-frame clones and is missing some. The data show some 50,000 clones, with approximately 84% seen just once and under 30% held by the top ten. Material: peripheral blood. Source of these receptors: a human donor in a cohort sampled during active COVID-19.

The chain's CDR3 is CASSRGSSYEQYF. The CDR3 DNA reads as TGTGCCAGCAGCCGAGGGTCCTCCTACGAGCAGTACTTC. V is TRBV3-1 (or the pseudogene TRBV3-2) and J is TRBJ2-7; D is possibly TRBD2 (5 bases). V lost 4 bases to trimming and J lost 0 bases, with 7 bases between them. There are 13 residues in the CDR3. Per germline, CDR1 LGHDT and CDR2 YNNKEL (reference sequence).

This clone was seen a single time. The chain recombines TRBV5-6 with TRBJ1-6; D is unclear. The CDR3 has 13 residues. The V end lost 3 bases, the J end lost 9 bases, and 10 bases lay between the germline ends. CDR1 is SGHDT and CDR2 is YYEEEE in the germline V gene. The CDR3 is CASSSLTGSPLHF. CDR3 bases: TGTGCCAGCAGCTCCTTAACTGGTTCACCCCTCCACTTT.

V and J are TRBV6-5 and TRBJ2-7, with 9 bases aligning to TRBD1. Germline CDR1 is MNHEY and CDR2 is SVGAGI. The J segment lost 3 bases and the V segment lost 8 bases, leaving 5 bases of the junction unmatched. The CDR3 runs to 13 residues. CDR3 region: CASAGGQGYEQYF. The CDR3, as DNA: TGTGCCAGCGCTGGGGGACAGGGCTACGAGCAGTACTTC.